These 32 T cell receptor beta chains were sequenced from one sample in a study of CD8 T cells in Susac syndrome. RNA in amounts of roughly 0.45 to 1 ug was reverse transcribed with random hexamers. TCRdb independently ran MiXCR on the immunoSEQ multiplex PCR reads; one entry per CDR3 protein. The sample includes under 200,000 distinct CDR3 sequences, approximately 94% seen only once; the top ten take roughly 0.093%. Sequenced material: CD4+ T cells from PBMCs. The receptors originated from a human donor with Susac syndrome.

This clonotype was recorded once. The J gene is TRBJ2-5, the V gene TRBV12-3 or TRBV12-4, with 9 bases matching TRBD1. The CDR3 loop spans 16 amino acids. The V gene end was trimmed by 8 bases and the J gene end by 1 base; junction bases not matched to a gene: 11. In nucleotides, the CDR3 is TGTGCCAGCGGTGACCGCCGGGACAGGGTCCAAGAGACCCAGTACTTC. Its translation: CASGDRRDRVQETQYF.

Written as DNA, the CDR3 is TGTGCCAGCAGCGTAGGGCGGACGGGGAAAAGAATTGGCTACACCTTC. This codes for CASSVGRTGKRIGYTF. V gene TRBV9 combines with J gene TRBJ1-2; unclear D gene. The CDR3 has 16 residues. Per the germline V gene, CDR1 is SGDLS and CDR2 is YYNGEE. Trimming removed 0 bases at V and 7 bases at J, with 19 bases between.

V is TRBV27 and J is TRBJ1-1; D might be TRBD1 (5 bases). This CDR3 has 14 amino acids. The germline V and J ends were trimmed by 8 bases and 0 bases, with 13 bases remaining between them. The V gene's germline CDR1 is MNHEY and CDR2 SMNVEV (reference sequence). In nucleotides, the CDR3 is TGTGCCAGCTCCACTGAGGACATGAACACTGAAGCTTTCTTT. This sequence encodes CASSTEDMNTEAFF.

The chain couples TRBV11-3 to TRBJ2-3; D call uncertain. With 2 bases removed from V and 2 bases from J, the gap between germline ends came to 8 bases. The CDR3 covers 14 residues. Germline-derived CDR1 and CDR2 are SGHNT and YENEEA. In DNA, the CDR3 is TGTGCCAGCAGCTTAATGTCGAACACAGATACGCAGTATTTT. Its protein product is CASSLMSNTDTQYF.

The chain couples TRBV29-1 to TRBJ2-7; possibly TRBD1 for D (6 bases). V gave up 4 bases and J gave up 2 bases, with 9 bases separating them. CDR1 is SQVTM, CDR2 ANQGSEA, per germline. CDR3 size: 12 residues. The CDR3 region is CSVVQGAYEQYF. Written as DNA, the CDR3 is TGCAGCGTTGTACAGGGAGCCTACGAGCAGTACTTC.

Worth noting for this clonotype: One end of the junction does not line up with germline, which may come from a read error. The chain employs TRBV9 and TRBJ1-2; D unresolved. CDR1 is SGDLS and CDR2 is YYNGEE in the germline V gene. CDR3 length: 13 amino acids. The CDR3 sequence: CASNVSGIHGYTF. DNA of the CDR3: TGTGCCAGCAACGTAAGTGGTATTCATGGCTACACCTTC.

J is TRBJ1-5 and V is TRBV28; 7 bases fit TRBD1. Per the germline V gene, CDR1 is MDHEN and CDR2 is SYDVKM. There are 15 residues in the CDR3. Losses at the gene ends were 7 bases for V and 2 bases for J; bases not matched to a gene: 8. DNA of the CDR3: TGTGCCAGCAAAAATACAGGGGCCGGCAATCAGCCCCAGCATTTT. Its translation is CASKNTGAGNQPQHF.

This rearrangement joins TRBV6-5 to TRBJ2-7, with unresolved D. This CDR3 comprises 13 residues. The V end was cut by 7 bases, the J end by 3 bases, with 13 bases between. Germline lookup yields CDR1 MNHEY and CDR2 SVGAGI. CDR3 residues: CASTLGKGYEQYF. CDR3 in DNA: TGTGCCAGCACCCTGGGAAAGGGCTACGAGCAGTACTTC.

V and J are TRBV20-1 and TRBJ1-6; D may be TRBD1 (5 bases). The germline V gene has CDR1 DFQATT and CDR2 SNEGSKA (reference sequence). The CDR3 length is 15 residues. Trimming removed 0 bases from V and 7 bases from J, with 13 bases in between. The CDR3, as DNA: TGCAGTGCTAGAGATTTCGGGACGGAGAATTCACCCCTCCACTTT. It translates to CSARDFGTENSPLHF.

This chain joins TRBV20-1 and TRBJ2-7; 9 bases fit TRBD2. The CDR3 contains 14 residues. V shed 2 bases and J 2 bases; nucleotides not matched to a gene: 4. Looked up from germline, CDR1 is DFQATT and CDR2 is SNEGSKA (reference sequence). The CDR3 here is CSARHGGGAYEQYF. In nucleotides, the CDR3 is TGCAGTGCTAGACATGGCGGGGGGGCCTACGAGCAGTACTTC.

The chain uses TRBV6-5 and TRBJ2-6; D perhaps matches TRBD1 (5 bases). Per the germline V gene, CDR1 is MNHEY and CDR2 is SVGAGI. The CDR3 extends over 16 amino acids. V was cut by 2 bases and J by 1 base, with 9 bases left in between. The CDR3 DNA reads as TGTGCCAGCAGTTACGTCTGGACATCTGGGGCCAACGTCCTGACTTTC. Its translation is CASSYVWTSGANVLTF.

The V gene is TRBV29-1, the J gene TRBJ2-5; TRBD1 matches 10 bases. The CDR3 covers 16 residues. V dropped 3 bases and J dropped 2; count of bases not matched to a gene: 9. Germline CDR1 is SQVTM and CDR2 is ANQGSEA. The CDR3 nucleotides are TGCAGCGTTGATTTTTCGGGACAGGGGTTGCAAGAGACCCAGTACTTC. This gives the protein CSVDFSGQGLQETQYF.

This clonotype was recorded only once. The genes are TRBV20-1 and TRBJ1-1, with no clear D. CDR3 length: 13 amino acids. The V end was cut by 2 bases, the J end by 2 bases, with 9 bases between. Looked up from germline, CDR1 is DFQATT and CDR2 is SNEGSKA (reference sequence). The CDR3 bases are TGCAGTGCTAGATGGAACAGAAACACTGAAGCTTTCTTT. The encoded protein is CSARWNRNTEAFF.

The chain carries TRBV19 and TRBJ1-1; no clear D. Germline V gives CDR1 LNHDA, CDR2 SQIVND (reference sequence). The CDR3 contains 13 residues. V lost 4 bases, J lost 0 bases, and 6 bases lay in between. CDR3 DNA: TGTGCCAGTAGTACAGAAATGAACACTGAAGCTTTCTTT. It codes for CASSTEMNTEAFF.

The chain joins TRBV30 to TRBJ2-1; D call uncertain. The V and J ends lost 4 bases and 5 bases respectively, with 12 bases between them. The germline gives CDR1 GTSNPN, CDR2 SVGIG (reference sequence). The CDR3 runs 13 residues. The CDR3 DNA reads TGTGCCTGGACCCCTAGGGTGGACAATGAGCAGTTCTTC. Its protein is CAWTPRVDNEQFF.

The chain recombines TRBV20-1 with TRBJ2-3; possible D gene TRBD2, 6 bases. CDR1 and CDR2 from the germline V gene are DFQATT and SNEGSKA (reference sequence). Trimming pared 0 bases from V and 4 bases from J, leaving 11 bases between. The CDR3 totals 14 residues. Here the CDR3 reads CSARDGRGSDTQYF. In DNA form, the CDR3 reads TGCAGTGCTAGAGACGGGCGGGGCTCAGATACGCAGTATTTT.

The chain is built from TRBV4-2 and TRBJ2-2, with 15 positions matching TRBD2. CDR1 and CDR2 (germline): LGHNA, YNFKEQ. V was pared by 4 bases and J by 1 base, with 7 bases of the junction left unmatched. The CDR3 spans 19 residues. The CDR3 sequence is CASSPRTSGGAKNTGELFF. DNA for the CDR3: TGTGCCAGCAGCCCCCGGACTAGCGGGGGGGCAAAGAACACCGGGGAGCTGTTTTTT.

In the case of this clonotype: The junction shows a germline mismatch at one end, possibly a read error. The V gene is TRBV7-7, the J gene TRBJ1-3; no clear D gene. In germline, CDR1 is SSHAT, CDR2 FNYEAQ (reference sequence). This CDR3 is 15 amino acids long. CDR3 sequence reads: CASSPQAGPGNTIYF. As DNA, the CDR3 is TGTGCTAGCAGCCCCCAGGCCGGACCTGGAAACACCATATATTTT.

The chain carries TRBV29-1 and TRBJ1-2, with a tentative D call TRBD1 (5 bases). The V and J ends lost 3 bases and 8 bases respectively, with 13 bases between them. Germline loops: CDR1 SQVTM, CDR2 ANQGSEA. This CDR3 has 12 residues. In DNA form, the CDR3 reads TGCAGCGTTGAGAAGGGGATGGCGGGCTACACCTTC. Amino acid sequence: CSVEKGMAGYTF.

This chain joins TRBV11-2 and TRBJ1-5; 7 nucleotides agree with TRBD1. The CDR3 is 17 amino acids. Trimming took 0 bases from V and 6 from J; bases not matched to a gene: 11. CDR1 SGHAT and CDR2 FQNNGV come from the germline V gene. The CDR3 sequence: CASSLDPAHRGVQPQHF. CDR3 nucleotides: TGTGCCAGCAGCTTAGATCCGGCTCACAGGGGCGTTCAGCCCCAGCATTTT.

The V call is TRBV19, the J call TRBJ2-1; D is unclear. Germline V gene lookup returns CDR1 LNHDA and CDR2 SQIVND (reference sequence). CDR3 size: 15 residues. V shed 4 bases and J shed 7 bases, with 17 bases lying between them. In DNA form, the CDR3 reads TGTGCCAGTAGTACCGGGCATCTGGTGGGAAATGAGCAGTTCTTC. Amino acid sequence: CASSTGHLVGNEQFF.

The V call is TRBV2, the J call TRBJ2-2, with TRBD2 matching over 10 bases. CDR3 length equals 16 residues. Germline trimming cut 4 bases from V and 6 bases from J; bases unmatched to any gene: 8. Germline CDR1 reads SNHLY; CDR2 reads FYNNEI. Here the CDR3 DNA reads TGTGCCAGCAGTGGGCGGCTAGCGGGGGCCTCCGGGGAGCTGTTTTTT. Translation gives CASSGRLAGASGELFF.

The chain is built from TRBV12-3 or TRBV12-4 and TRBJ1-1; D not certain. Trimming pared 7 bases from V and 0 bases from J, leaving 9 bases between. This CDR3 comprises 13 residues. CDR3 DNA: TGTGCCAGCAATGTAGAAATGAACACTGAAGCTTTCTTT. This translates into CASNVEMNTEAFF.

The gene calls are TRBV30 and TRBJ1-1, with D perhaps matching TRBD1 (5 bases). V was shortened by 8 bases and J by 2 bases, with 9 bases between the two germline ends. The V gene's germline CDR1 is GTSNPN and CDR2 SVGIG (reference sequence). This CDR3 contains 11 residues. As DNA, the CDR3 is TGTGCCAGTCAGGGAAACACTGAAGCTTTCTTT. It codes for CASQGNTEAFF.

In its sample, this clonotype was seen a few times. This chain uses TRBV7-2 with TRBJ1-5, with 7 bases fitting TRBD1. Germline lookup yields CDR1 SGHTA and CDR2 FQGNSA. The V and J ends lost 4 bases and 5 bases, in that order; junction bases with no gene match: 5. CDR3 length: 14 amino acids. CDR3 residues: CASSSRDRHQPQHF. CDR3 bases: TGTGCCAGCAGCTCCCGGGACAGACATCAGCCCCAGCATTTT. The full variable domain, its missing parts supplied by reference TRBV7-2 and TRBJ1-5, is GAGVSQSPSNKVTEKGKDVELRCDPISGHTALYWYRQSLGQGLEFLIYFQGNSAPDKSGLPSDRFSAERTGGSVSTLTIQRTQQEDSAVYLCASSSRDRHQPQHFGDGTRLSIL.

This clonotype was detected only once. This chain links TRBV20-1 with TRBJ2-5; the D gene is possibly TRBD2 (5 bases). The CDR3 sequence is 14 residues long. Germline assignment: CDR1 DFQATT and CDR2 SNEGSKA (reference sequence). The ends were cut back, 5 bases at V and 3 bases at J, with 16 bases in the middle. The CDR3 spells CSASKADGEETQYF. CDR3 sequence (DNA): TGCAGTGCTTCTAAGGCGGACGGGGAAGAGACCCAGTACTTC.

The chain joins TRBV30 to TRBJ1-4; D gene uncertain. Trimming removed 5 bases from V and 0 bases from J, with 13 bases in between. Per germline, CDR1 GTSNPN and CDR2 SVGIG (reference sequence). The CDR3 spans 15 residues. The chain's CDR3 is CAWGGRLTTNEKLFF. In nucleotides, the CDR3 is TGTGCCTGGGGAGGACGGCTAACAACTAATGAAAAACTGTTTTTT.

The chain carries TRBV11-1 and TRBJ1-2, with TRBD1 as a possible D gene (5 bases). V was clipped by 6 bases and J by 3 bases, with 14 bases between them. In germline, CDR1 is SGHAT, CDR2 FQDESV (reference sequence). The length of the CDR3 is 14 residues. CDR3 loop: CASRARDSHYGYTF. CDR3 in DNA: TGTGCCAGCAGGGCCCGAGACAGTCACTATGGCTACACCTTC.

The chain couples TRBV12-3 or TRBV12-4 to TRBJ1-1; unclear D gene. Deletions cut 6 bases from V and 0 bases from J, with 17 bases between. The CDR3 sequence is 16 residues long. The CDR3 bases are TGTGCCAGCAGCCTGCTTCCTCCACTTATGAACACTGAAGCTTTCTTT. As protein: CASSLLPPLMNTEAFF.

This sequence joins TRBV6-5 and TRBJ2-3; tentatively, D is TRBD1 or TRBD2 (5 bases each). The V and J ends lost 6 bases and 2 bases respectively, with 15 bases between them. The germline V gene encodes CDR1 MNHEY and CDR2 SVGAGI. The CDR3 length is 15 residues. The chain's CDR3 is CASSPGAGFTDTQYF. The CDR3 bases are TGTGCCAGCAGCCCCGGGGCAGGGTTCACAGATACGCAGTATTTT.

The chain uses TRBV29-1 and TRBJ1-6; D might be TRBD1 (6 bases). CDR3 size: 13 residues. The V end was cut by 6 bases, the J end by 10 bases, with 16 bases between. Germline lookup yields CDR1 SQVTM and CDR2 ANQGSEA. CDR3 bases: TGCAGCGTGGGAGGGGGGAAAGGATCACCCCTCCACTTT. It is translated as CSVGGGKGSPLHF.

V usage is TRBV2 and J usage is TRBJ2-5; TRBD2 matches 10 bases. This CDR3 spans 16 amino acids. J was trimmed by 3 bases and V by 4 bases; bases with no gene match: 8. CDR1 is SNHLY, CDR2 FYNNEI, per germline. CDR3 sequence reads: CASSGGFGLAEETQYF. Here the CDR3 DNA reads TGTGCCAGCAGTGGAGGTTTTGGACTAGCGGAAGAGACCCAGTACTTC.